This TCR beta chain was recorded in a study of OX40 agonist ivuxolimab in advanced cancers. Across the whole study: Ivuxolimab doses were 0.01, 0.1, 0.3, 1.5, 3 or 10 mg/kg every 2 weeks. From about 23 to 85 years was the age range, with a mean of 60 years, and roughly 83% were male. Patients in dose escalation had liver, melanoma, kidney or head and neck cancers.

This CDR3 spans 14 amino acids. The trim removed 6 bases at V and 0 bases at J, leaving 4 bases unmatched. Per the germline V gene, CDR1 is SNHLY and CDR2 is FYNNEI. Some clones are missing from TCRdb's copy, which holds only in-frame ones; the method was immunoSEQ multiplex PCR. The table shows roughly 58,000 clones, with 85% occurring only once. Broader study findings: Antigen specificity of clonally expanded peripheral T cells was not established.

In the case of this clone: Its matching antigen is unknown.

The starting material was CD4+ or CD8+ T cells sorted from blood, obtained in a trial of the OX40 agonist ivuxolimab. This clonotype was obtained from an adult with an advanced solid tumor such as melanoma, head and neck, liver or kidney cancer. This chain joins TRBV2 and TRBJ2-5; 7 positions match TRBD2. The CDR3 sequence is CASSLTSDQETQYF. The CDR3 DNA reads TGTGCCAGCAGCCTAACTAGCGACCAAGAGACCCAGTACTTC.